These 25 T cell receptor beta chains came from one sample sequenced in a study of early T cells in non-severe SARS-CoV-2 infection. TCRdb reanalysed the 5' RACE reads using MiXCR and keeps one entry per CDR3 protein. The sample has 50,000 to 60,000 distinct CDR3 sequences; approximately 10% are singletons. Specimen: whole blood, collected at baseline. Source of these receptors: an adult who was a healthcare worker with PCR-confirmed SARS-CoV-2 infection or an uninfected control (not recorded which).

This clonotype was seen ten or more times. The rearrangement links TRBV6-1 to TRBJ2-3; D gene uncertain. Germline assignment: CDR1 MNHNS and CDR2 SASEGT. This CDR3 is 14 amino acids long. V was shortened by 10 bases and J by 8 bases, with 22 bases between the two germline ends. The CDR3 DNA sequence: TGTGCCATCCGGACGGGCTCCCGACCGGGTACGCAGTATTTT. It specifies CAIRTGSRPGTQYF.

This clonotype was observed a few times. In nucleotides, the CDR3 is TGTGCCAGTCAAGACAGGGATTACGAGCAGTACTTC. Protein product: CASQDRDYEQYF. V gene TRBV19 combines with J gene TRBJ2-7, with TRBD1 identical over 7 bases. After removal of 8 bases from V and 4 bases from J, the junction contained 5 bases not matched to a gene. Per the germline V gene, CDR1 is LNHDA and CDR2 is SQIVND (reference sequence). The CDR3 loop spans 12 amino acids. The full variable domain, with the rest looked up from reference TRBV19 and TRBJ2-7, is DGGITQSPKYLFRKEGQNVTLSCEQNLNHDAMYWYRQDPGQGLRLIYYSQIVNDFQKGDIAEGYSVSREKKESFPLTVTSAQKNPTAFYLCASQDRDYEQYFGPGTRLTVT.

This clonotype was seen a few times. The chain uses TRBV2 and TRBJ1-3; weak D call: TRBD1 (6 bases). Trimming left V 0 bases short and J 0 bases short, with 15 bases between. The CDR3 spans 18 residues. Germline lookup yields CDR1 SNHLY and CDR2 FYNNEI. The CDR3 is CASSEARVGHPSGNTIYF. The CDR3 DNA sequence: TGTGCCAGCAGTGAAGCAAGGGTGGGACACCCCTCTGGAAACACCATATATTTT.

The sample holds many counts of this clonotype. The chain links TRBV29-1 to TRBJ2-3, with D maybe TRBD1 (5 bases). The CDR3 covers 15 residues. Germline V lookup: CDR1 SQVTM, CDR2 ANQGSEA. V was shortened by 6 bases and J by 2 bases, with 18 bases between the two germline ends. The CDR3 DNA is TGCAGCGTAGACTTGCGAGACAGCTTCACAGATACGCAGTATTTT. It encodes CSVDLRDSFTDTQYF.

The V call is TRBV19, the J call TRBJ1-2; 7 nucleotides agree with TRBD1. The CDR3 spans 13 residues. Trimming took 5 bases from V and 4 from J; bases not matched to a gene: 4. Germline V lookup: CDR1 LNHDA, CDR2 SQIVND (reference sequence). CDR3 loop: CASSLGQAYGYTF. Written as DNA, the CDR3 is TGTGCCAGTAGTCTTGGACAGGCCTATGGCTACACCTTC.

The chain is built from TRBV4-1 and TRBJ2-1; 11 nucleotides line up with TRBD2. This CDR3 region has 17 residues. The germline gives CDR1 MGHRA, CDR2 YSYEKL. The ends lost 1 base at V and 8 bases at J; junction bases unmatched: 10. The CDR3: CASSQVSSGGRGDEQFF. The CDR3 DNA reads TGCGCCAGCAGCCAAGTCTCTAGCGGGGGGCGCGGGGATGAGCAGTTCTTC.

This clonotype came up many times. CDR3 in DNA: TGTGCCAGCAGTGAATTGGCGGGAGGGTCCTACGAGCAGTACTTC. Translated, it gives CASSELAGGSYEQYF. This chain connects TRBV2 to TRBJ2-7; 9 bases match TRBD2. The CDR3 is 15 residues long. V was clipped by 2 bases and J by 1 base; unmatched bases: 3. Germline CDR1 SNHLY, CDR2 FYNNEI.

There are a few counts of this clonotype. This CDR3 is CASSLGLAGGPGSTDTQYF. CDR3 DNA: TGCGCCAGCAGCTTGGGACTAGCGGGAGGACCTGGGAGCACAGATACGCAGTATTTT. The gene calls are TRBV5-1 and TRBJ2-3, with TRBD2 matching 13 bases. V shed 0 bases, J shed 0 bases, and the junction held 7 bases outside the gene matches. The CDR3 has 19 residues. Germline V gives CDR1 SGHRS, CDR2 YFSETQ.

In its sample, this clonotype was seen many times. The V and J genes are TRBV6-1 and TRBJ2-7; D tentatively fits TRBD1 or TRBD2 (6 bases each). Germline loops: CDR1 MNHNS, CDR2 SASEGT. The CDR3 is made up of 15 amino acids. V lost 6 bases, J lost 1 base, and 16 bases lay in between. In DNA, the CDR3 is TGTGCCAGCAGCCCCGAAGAGGGGGGTTCCTACGAGCAGTACTTC. Amino acid sequence: CASSPEEGGSYEQYF.

This rearrangement joins TRBV9 to TRBJ2-7; no reliable D call. Germline CDR1 SGDLS, CDR2 YYNGEE. V lost 1 base, J lost 7 bases, and 18 bases lay in between. The CDR3 is 15 residues long. CDR3 loop: CASSVQESSTSEQYF. For the CDR3, the DNA is TGTGCCAGCAGCGTACAGGAATCCTCTACGTCAGAGCAGTACTTC.

This clonotype was observed a few times. The chain carries TRBV6-2 or TRBV6-3 and TRBJ1-6; unclear D gene. The CDR3 runs 14 residues. V was cut by 2 bases and J by 6 bases, with 8 bases left in between. Germline V gene lookup returns CDR1 MNHEY and CDR2 SVGEGT. The CDR3 spells CASSYGQTNSPLHF. The DNA for the CDR3 is TGTGCCAGCAGTTACGGTCAGACTAATTCACCCCTCCACTTT.

This clonotype was found a few times. CDR3 nucleotide sequence: TGCAGTGCTAGATTTGCCTCTGCTGAGCAGTTCTTC. Its translation: CSARFASAEQFF. The chain uses TRBV20-1 and TRBJ2-1; D gene ambiguous. V lost 2 bases, J lost 9 bases, and 11 bases lay in between. The germline V gene has CDR1 DFQATT and CDR2 SNEGSKA (reference sequence). The CDR3 covers 12 residues.

This clonotype was seen a few times. V usage is TRBV6-2 or TRBV6-3 and J usage is TRBJ2-3, with no clear D. Trimming stripped 6 bases from V and 2 bases from J, with 15 bases between. The length of the CDR3 is 15 residues. Germline CDR1 is MNHEY and CDR2 is SVGEGT. The CDR3, as DNA: TGTGCCAGCAGATTACAGCCTCTACCCACAGATACGCAGTATTTT. Its translation is CASRLQPLPTDTQYF.

V is TRBV7-9 and J is TRBJ2-3; D assignment may be TRBD1 or TRBD2 (5 bases each). V lost 5 bases, J lost 2 bases, and 11 bases lay in between. CDR1 and CDR2 from the germline V gene are SEHNR and FQNEAQ (reference sequence). The CDR3 is made up of 14 amino acids. CDR3 DNA sequence: TGTGCCAGCAGCACCGGGGCCCCCACAGATACGCAGTATTTT. Translating gives CASSTGAPTDTQYF.

A few counts support this clonotype. The chain is built from TRBV11-2 and TRBJ2-3; D is possibly TRBD2 (5 bases). The germline V and J ends were trimmed by 1 base and 5 bases, with 13 bases remaining between them. CDR1 and CDR2 (germline): SGHAT, FQNNGV. CDR3 length equals 15 residues. CDR3 region: CASSLGGVQRDTQYF. The CDR3 DNA sequence: TGTGCCAGCAGCTTAGGGGGAGTGCAGCGAGATACGCAGTATTTT.

There are a few counts of this clonotype. J is TRBJ1-6 and V is TRBV6-6; weak D call: TRBD1 (5 bases). The CDR3 loop spans 15 amino acids. Per the germline V gene, CDR1 is MNHNY and CDR2 is SVGAGI (reference sequence). V shed 7 bases and J shed 7 bases, with 17 bases lying between them. CDR3 coding DNA: TGTGCCAGCAACGGAGCCGGGACCCTAAATTCACCCCTCCACTTT. Amino acids: CASNGAGTLNSPLHF.

This clonotype was seen a handful of times. V gene TRBV10-2 combines with J gene TRBJ2-7; tentative D call: TRBD2 (5 bases). V was clipped by 6 bases and J by 5 bases, with 8 bases between them. The CDR3 has 11 residues. From germline, CDR1 is WSHSY and CDR2 SAAADI. This chain's CDR3 is CASSSSNEQYF. The CDR3 DNA follows: TGCGCCAGCAGCTCTAGCAACGAGCAGTACTTC.

Only a few counts were recorded for this clonotype. The V gene is TRBV6-1, the J gene TRBJ1-5; no clear D gene. Trimming took 2 bases from V and 6 from J, leaving 11 bases between them. This CDR3 is 14 amino acids long. Germline-derived CDR1 and CDR2 are MNHNS and SASEGT. The CDR3 region is CASSESSPGQPQHF. The CDR3 DNA is TGTGCCAGCAGTGAATCATCGCCCGGTCAGCCCCAGCATTTT.

The chain links TRBV6-4 to TRBJ2-7; no clear D gene. V gave up 5 bases and J gave up 0 bases, with 8 bases separating them. Germline CDR1 MRHNA, CDR2 SNTAGT. The CDR3 is 13 amino acids. This CDR3 is CASSTDSSYEQYF. CDR3 sequence (DNA): TGTGCCAGCAGTACGGATAGCTCCTACGAGCAGTACTTC.

This clonotype appeared a few times. The V gene is TRBV9, the J gene TRBJ2-1; D may be TRBD1 or TRBD2 (5 bases each). This CDR3 spans 14 amino acids. Germline CDR1 is SGDLS and CDR2 is YYNGEE. V lost 3 bases and J lost 2, with 9 bases in between. In DNA form, the CDR3 reads TGTGCCAGCAGCGAGGGGACGCCCTACAATGAGCAGTTCTTC. Translated: CASSEGTPYNEQFF. Full variable domain (missing parts from reference TRBV9 and TRBJ2-1): DSGVTQTPKHLITATGQRVTLRCSPRSGDLSVYWYQQSLDQGLQFLIQYYNGEERAKGNILERFSAQQFPDLHSELNLSSLELGDSALYFCASSEGTPYNEQFFGPGTRLTVL.

The CDR3 DNA reads as TGTGCCAGCTTTCGTTCCTCCTACGAGCAGTACTTC. This encodes CASFRSSYEQYF. This sequence joins TRBV6-5 and TRBJ2-7; D is undetermined. The CDR3 is made up of 12 amino acids. V was cut by 8 bases and J by 0 bases, with 8 bases left in between. The germline V gene has CDR1 MNHEY and CDR2 SVGAGI.

In this sample, this clonotype turned up a few times. This chain connects TRBV6-5 to TRBJ2-3; perhaps TRBD2 as D (5 bases). Trimming took off 3 bases at V and 0 bases at J, with 10 bases between the two ends. This CDR3 comprises 15 residues. From germline, CDR1 is MNHEY and CDR2 SVGAGI. This chain's CDR3 is CASSYEGSSTDTQYF. For the CDR3, the DNA is TGTGCCAGCAGTTATGAGGGAAGTAGCACAGATACGCAGTATTTT.

The chain carries TRBV11-2 and TRBJ2-4, with D uncertain. Germline loops: CDR1 SGHAT, CDR2 FQNNGV. V was trimmed by 6 bases and J by 1 base, leaving 16 bases between them. The CDR3 sequence is 16 residues long. CDR3 DNA: TGTGCCAGCAGAATAGGATTGGCGACGGCCAAAAACATTCAGTACTTC. Its protein product is CASRIGLATAKNIQYF.

The sample holds many counts of this clonotype. The V and J genes are TRBV30 and TRBJ2-7, with TRBD2 as a possible D gene (6 bases). Germline V gene data show CDR1 as GTSNPN and CDR2 as SVGIG (reference sequence). V was clipped by 0 bases and J by 6 bases, with 18 bases between them. This CDR3 has 15 residues. The CDR3 protein is CAWSVLSLAGGEQYF. The CDR3 nucleotides read TGTGCCTGGAGTGTACTTTCACTAGCTGGGGGCGAGCAGTACTTC.

The J gene is TRBJ1-1, the V gene TRBV6-1; D gene ambiguous. The germline V and J ends were trimmed by 2 bases and 0 bases, with 4 bases remaining between them. This CDR3 is 13 amino acids long. The germline CDR1 and CDR2 sequences are MNHNS and SASEGT. This CDR3 is CASSESMNTEAFF. The CDR3 DNA reads TGTGCCAGCAGTGAAAGCATGAACACTGAAGCTTTCTTT.